This TCR beta chain originates from a study of a mutant IDH1 vaccine in newly diagnosed glioma. The overall study: Vaccine administration was initiated 4-6 weeks following radiotherapy alone, or with temozolomide cycles. Regarding the study as a whole: Most patients, 85% to 95%, showed vaccine-induced immune responses. Pseudoprogression looked unconnected to shifts in top peripheral T cell clonotypes.

The time point denotes: week 35, safety follow-up. Doses consisted of 300 ug of mutant IDH1 20-mer peptide each, paired with topical imiquimod. TCRdb's table, derived via immunoSEQ multiplex PCR, lists solely in-frame clones and lacks some. This sample has 45,000 or so clones, with 88% found just once. As to this clone: Its target is not known.

Germline values: CDR1 SEHNR, CDR2 FQNEAQ (reference sequence). The CDR3 sequence is 14 residues long. The ends were cut back, 4 bases at V and 2 bases at J, with 11 bases in the middle. The sequence was collected from a woman aged 40 to 55 with glioma. The sequenced sample was PBMCs, obtained from a glioma patient whose treatment included an IDH1 peptide vaccine. The rearrangement uses TRBV7-9 and TRBJ1-1; a possible D gene is TRBD1 (6 bases). CDR3 in DNA: TGTGCCAGCAGCTGGGGGACACCCAACACTGAAGCTTTCTTT. Translating it yields CASSWGTPNTEAFF.